This TCR beta chain was retrieved from a study of blood T cell repertoires in COVID-19. The method was immunoSEQ multiplex PCR; TCRdb's version includes in-frame clones alone and lacks a portion of them. Among about 40,000 clones, 85% were seen once, and the ten largest hold roughly 15%. Germline lookup yields CDR1 SGHTA and CDR2 FQGTGA. The V gene lost 3 bases and the J gene lost 3 bases, with 10 bases spanning the gap. The length of the CDR3 is 14 residues. The TCR originated in a human donor in a cohort sampled during active COVID-19. The source material was peripheral blood. The chain recombines TRBV7-3 with TRBJ2-3, with a weak D call TRBD1 (5 bases). The chain's CDR3 is CASSFYQGTDTQYF. In DNA form, the CDR3 reads TGTGCCAGCAGCTTCTACCAGGGTACAGATACGCAGTATTTT.